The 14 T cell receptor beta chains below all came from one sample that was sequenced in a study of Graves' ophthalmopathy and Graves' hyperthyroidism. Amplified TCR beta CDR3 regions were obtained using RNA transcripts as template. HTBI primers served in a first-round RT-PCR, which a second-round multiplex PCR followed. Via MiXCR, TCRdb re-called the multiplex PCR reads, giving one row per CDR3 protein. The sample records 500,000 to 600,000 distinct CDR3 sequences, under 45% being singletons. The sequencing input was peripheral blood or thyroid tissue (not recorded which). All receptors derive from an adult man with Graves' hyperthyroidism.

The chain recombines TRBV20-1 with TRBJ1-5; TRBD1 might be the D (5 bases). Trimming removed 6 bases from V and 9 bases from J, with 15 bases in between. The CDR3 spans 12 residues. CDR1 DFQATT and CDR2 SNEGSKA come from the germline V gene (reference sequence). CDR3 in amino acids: CSADGRVSPQHF. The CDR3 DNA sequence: TGCAGTGCCGACGGCAGGGTCTCGCCCCAGCATTTT.

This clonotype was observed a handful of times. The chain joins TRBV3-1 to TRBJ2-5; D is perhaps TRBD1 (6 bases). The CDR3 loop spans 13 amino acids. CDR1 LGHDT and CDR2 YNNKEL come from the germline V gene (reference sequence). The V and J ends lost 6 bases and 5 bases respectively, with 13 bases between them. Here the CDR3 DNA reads TGTGCCAGCAGTACAGGGTTGGGGGAGACCCAGTACTTC. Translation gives CASSTGLGETQYF.

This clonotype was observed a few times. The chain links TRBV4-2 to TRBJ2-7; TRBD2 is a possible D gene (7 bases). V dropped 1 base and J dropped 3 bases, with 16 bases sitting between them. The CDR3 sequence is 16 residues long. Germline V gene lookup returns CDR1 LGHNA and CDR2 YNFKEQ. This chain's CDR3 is CASSQVTPGGVYEQYF. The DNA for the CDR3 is TGTGCCAGCAGCCAAGTAACCCCGGGGGGCGTCTACGAGCAGTACTTC.

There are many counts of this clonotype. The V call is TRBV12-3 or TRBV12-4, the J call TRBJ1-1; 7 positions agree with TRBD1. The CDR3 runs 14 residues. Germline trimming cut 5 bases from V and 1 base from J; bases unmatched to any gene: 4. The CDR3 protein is CASSTGVRNTEAFF. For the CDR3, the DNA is TGTGCCAGCAGTACAGGGGTTCGGAACACTGAAGCTTTCTTT.

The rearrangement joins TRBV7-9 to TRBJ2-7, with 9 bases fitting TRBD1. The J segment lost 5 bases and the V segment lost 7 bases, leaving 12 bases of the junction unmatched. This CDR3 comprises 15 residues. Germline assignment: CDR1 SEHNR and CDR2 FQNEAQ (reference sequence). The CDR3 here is CASTPTGQGINEQYF. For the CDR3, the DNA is TGTGCCAGCACCCCGACAGGACAGGGGATCAACGAGCAGTACTTC.

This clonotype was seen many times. CDR3 in DNA: TGTGCCAGCAGCTTAGGTAAAGGGAACTACGAGCAGTACTTC. Its translation is CASSLGKGNYEQYF. The chain links TRBV7-9 to TRBJ2-7; D gene unclear. The V end was cut by 1 base, the J end by 3 bases, with 10 bases between. This CDR3 contains 14 residues. Germline V gene sequence: CDR1 SEHNR, CDR2 FQNEAQ (reference sequence).

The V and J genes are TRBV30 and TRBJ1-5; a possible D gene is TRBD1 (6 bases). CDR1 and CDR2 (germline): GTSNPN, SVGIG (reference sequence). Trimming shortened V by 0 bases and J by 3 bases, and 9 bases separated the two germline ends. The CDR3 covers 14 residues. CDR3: CAWSVGGPNQPQHF. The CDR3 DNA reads TGTGCCTGGAGTGTAGGGGGGCCCAATCAGCCCCAGCATTTT.

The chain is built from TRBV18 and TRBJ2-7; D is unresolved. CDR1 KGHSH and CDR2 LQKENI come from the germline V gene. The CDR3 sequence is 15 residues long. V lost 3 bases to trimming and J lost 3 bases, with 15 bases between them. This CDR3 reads CASSPGATSDYEQYF. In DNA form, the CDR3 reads TGTGCCAGCTCACCTGGCGCCACGTCGGACTACGAGCAGTACTTC.

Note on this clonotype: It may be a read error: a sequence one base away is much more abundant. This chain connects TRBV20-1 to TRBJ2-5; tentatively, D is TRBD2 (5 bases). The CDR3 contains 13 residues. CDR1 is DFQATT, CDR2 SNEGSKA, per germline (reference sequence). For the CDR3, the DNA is TGCAGTGCTAGACGGGGTTTCCGAGAGACCCAGTGCTTC. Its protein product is CSARRGFRETQCF.

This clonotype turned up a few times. CDR3 sequence reads: CASSLSKSQPQHF. The CDR3, as DNA: TGTGCCAGCAGTTTATCGAAGAGTCAGCCCCAGCATTTT. This chain links TRBV2 with TRBJ1-5, with D hard to call. The CDR3 totals 13 residues. Germline V gene sequence: CDR1 SNHLY, CDR2 FYNNEI. The V end was cut by 5 bases, the J end by 6 bases, with 11 bases between.

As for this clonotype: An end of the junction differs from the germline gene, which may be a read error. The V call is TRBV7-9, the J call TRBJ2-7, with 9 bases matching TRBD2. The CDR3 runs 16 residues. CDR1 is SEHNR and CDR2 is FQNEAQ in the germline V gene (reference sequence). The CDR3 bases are TGTGCCAGCAGTTTAGGATTCGTAGCGGGAGCCTACGAGCAGTACTTC. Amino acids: CASSLGFVAGAYEQYF.

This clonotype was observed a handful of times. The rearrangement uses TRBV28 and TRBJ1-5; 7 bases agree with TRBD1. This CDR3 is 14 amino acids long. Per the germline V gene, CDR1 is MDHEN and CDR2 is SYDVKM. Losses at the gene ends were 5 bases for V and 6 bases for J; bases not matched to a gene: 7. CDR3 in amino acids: CASSQLQGIQPQHF. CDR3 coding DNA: TGTGCCAGCAGTCAATTACAGGGGATTCAGCCCCAGCATTTT.

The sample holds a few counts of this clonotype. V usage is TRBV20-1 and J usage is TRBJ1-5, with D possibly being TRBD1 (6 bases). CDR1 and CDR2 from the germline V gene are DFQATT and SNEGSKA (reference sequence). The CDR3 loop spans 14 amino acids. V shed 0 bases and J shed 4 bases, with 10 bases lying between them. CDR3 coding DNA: TGCAGTGCTAGAGATCCCACAGGGAATCAGCCCCAGCATTTT. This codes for CSARDPTGNQPQHF.

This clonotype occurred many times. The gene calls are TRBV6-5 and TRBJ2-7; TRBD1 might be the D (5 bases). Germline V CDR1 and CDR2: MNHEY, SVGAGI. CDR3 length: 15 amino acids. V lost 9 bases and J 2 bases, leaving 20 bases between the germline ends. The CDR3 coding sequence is TGTGCCAGTCGGAGACAGCCCAGAGGTACCTACGAGCAGTACTTC. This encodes CASRRQPRGTYEQYF.